The source of this T cell receptor beta chain is a study of T cell repertoires in aging, cancer and after chemotherapy. Study-level results: Immunological memory after chemotherapy cannot be judged from the repertoire data. In healthy donors, age-related TCR diversity loss mainly reflected lost richness. Rebound thymic output was suggested by rising median generation probability during chemotherapy in each cancer cohort.

V lost 3 bases and J lost 2; bases outside the gene matches: 7. The CDR3 spans 15 residues. Germline V lookup: CDR1 DFQATT, CDR2 SNEGSKA (reference sequence). This clonotype is deemed large (0.1 to 1%). Its antigen is not known. Amplification of TCR beta used genomic DNA extracted from peripheral blood. Rearranged V-D-J TRB sequences were amplified with a mixed TRB-A/B primer pool. Each CDR3 protein gets one entry after TCRdb re-called the multiplex PCR reads with MiXCR. The data hold about 620 distinct CDR3 sequences, with roughly a third observed a single time. J is TRBJ2-3 and V is TRBV20-1; 8 bases align to TRBD2. Sequenced: blood. The clonotype was recovered from a human donor with a blood cancer. In DNA, the CDR3 is TGCAGTGCTAGTGTGCGACTAGCGAACACAGATACGCAGTATTTT. Translation gives CSASVRLANTDTQYF.